This TCR beta chain was recorded in a study of blood T cell repertoires in COVID-19 (dated by TCRdb to 2018 to 2021). Regarding the complete study: Samples covering the acute and convalescent phases of COVID-19 were provided by collaborators in the United States, Italy and Spain. The dataset comprised deeply sampled blood TCRbeta repertoires from subjects exposed to, actively infected with, or recovered from COVID-19. Where available, HLA class I and class II types were obtained from metadata supplied by the sample provider rather than from assay-based typing. The prospective study material was composed of cDNA or gDNA derived from T cells, B-cell-depleted T cells, or PBMCs. Samples came from the ongoing ImmuneRACE study (first 160 participants) plus 1,254 subjects from 6 global collaborators. The sample metadata nearly always contained a de-identified subject ID, COVID-19 status, age in years and sex. The repertoires were released in a freely available public database intended as a resource for research on the immune response to SARS-CoV-2.

This clone has a single count. Its antigen is not yet known. Base qualities are not at hand, and no much larger clone is one base apart. The immunoSEQ Assay, a bias-controlled multiplex PCR, was used to amplify TCRbeta CDR3 regions from genomic DNA. The authors' analysis ran thus. Within the assay, amplification of reference gene primers was used to estimate how many nucleated cells each sample contained. Sequence reads were collapsed and filtered to measure the absolute abundance of every unique TCRbeta CDR3 rearrangement. Productive Simpson clonality was computed per sample as the square root of Simpson's diversity index over productive rearrangements. The clones in this table, taken by TCRdb from immuneACCESS, are in-frame only. Not every clone is retained; where verified, under half of the shortfall comes from an unresolved V gene, and the cause of the rest is unknown. That table gives V, J and clone size, and the DNA gave D and trimming. This sample is represented by 200,000 or so clones; about nine tenths of them were singletons. The ten top clones hold 4.5% to 7.5% of the sample.

Whole blood was collected in K2EDTA tubes by collaborating institutions according to the institutions' own protocols. Collaborator samples were shipped for TCRbeta analysis as frozen whole blood, isolated PBMCs, or DNA extracted from either sample type. Study-level results and caveats: How much clinical and demographic metadata was included differed by source and by participant, and the metadata was provided uncurated.

Reading from cysteine to valine, the CDR3 counts 14 amino acids. Solely the CDR3 DNA is kept, with 42 bases framed from the first base. V is shortened by 6 bases, J by 3 bases, and the region joining them spans 15 bases. Reading the germline V gene gives CDR1 LGHNA and CDR2 YSLEER. Sequenced material: peripheral blood. The receptor was derived from an older man with acute or convalescent COVID-19. The sequence is built from TRBV4-3 and TRBJ2-7; the D gene is perhaps TRBD1, on 6 matching bases. The CDR3 has the sequence CASSLGQPVYEQYV. The DNA is as follows: TGCGCCAGCAGTCTTGGACAGCCGGTCTACGAGCAGTACGTC.